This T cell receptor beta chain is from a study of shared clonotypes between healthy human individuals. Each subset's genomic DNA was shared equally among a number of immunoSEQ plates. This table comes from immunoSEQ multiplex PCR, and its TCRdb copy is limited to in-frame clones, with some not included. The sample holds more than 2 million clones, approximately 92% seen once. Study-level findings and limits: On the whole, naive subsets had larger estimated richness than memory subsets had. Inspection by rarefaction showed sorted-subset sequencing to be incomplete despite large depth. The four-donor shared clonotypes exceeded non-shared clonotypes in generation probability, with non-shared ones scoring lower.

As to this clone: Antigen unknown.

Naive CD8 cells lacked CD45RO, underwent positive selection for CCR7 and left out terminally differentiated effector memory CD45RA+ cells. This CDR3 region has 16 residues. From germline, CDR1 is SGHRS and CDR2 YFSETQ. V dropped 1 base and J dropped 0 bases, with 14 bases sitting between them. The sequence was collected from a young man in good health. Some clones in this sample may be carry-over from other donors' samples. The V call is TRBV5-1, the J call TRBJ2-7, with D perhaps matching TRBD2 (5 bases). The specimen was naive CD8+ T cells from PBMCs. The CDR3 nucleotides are TGCGCCAGCAGCTTGTCGGGGTGGGCAGGCTCCTACGAGCAGTACTTC. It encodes CASSLSGWAGSYEQYF.